This T cell receptor beta chain was recorded in a study of a mutant IDH1 vaccine in newly diagnosed glioma. Across the whole study: Patients got radiotherapy, temozolomide, or both beforehand, and most got both.

Time point reported: baseline, week 1 (first vaccination visit). Treatment of the sample: pre-vaccination baseline after standard-of-care therapy. Donors' newly diagnosed IDH1-mutant WHO grade 3 or 4 astrocytomas lacked nuclear ATRX. The assay was immunoSEQ multiplex PCR, and TCRdb's table has in-frame clones only and misses some. The sample lists about 69,000 clones; 65% to 90% were seen once. The CDR3 length is 14 residues. Germline CDR1 and CDR2: MGHRA and YSYEKL. Trimming cost V 4 bases and J 7 bases, with 16 bases left between them. This TCR came from a young man with glioma. The V and J genes are TRBV4-1 and TRBJ1-1, with unresolved D. Source: PBMCs, taken from a glioma patient treated with radiotherapy, temozolomide or both. As DNA, the CDR3 is TGCGCCAGCAGCCTTGTCGGGCTCCAAGATGAAGCTTTCTTT. It is translated as CASSLVGLQDEAFF.